This entry lists 11 T cell receptor beta chains sequenced from one sample in a study of blood T cell repertoires in COVID-19. The method was immunoSEQ multiplex PCR; TCRdb's version includes in-frame clones alone and lacks a portion of them. The sample yields about 28,000 clones, roughly nine tenths seen once. The specimen sequenced was peripheral blood. These receptors all come from a human donor with acute or convalescent COVID-19. The donor label of this sample is uncertain.

V usage is TRBV28 and J usage is TRBJ2-7, with 12 bases identical to TRBD2. The CDR3 is made up of 14 amino acids. Trimming removed 8 bases from V and 0 bases from J; junction bases left unmatched: 2. Germline values: CDR1 MDHEN, CDR2 SYDVKM. The CDR3 region has the DNA TGTGCCAGCTGGACTAGCGGGACCTCCTACGAGCAGTACTTC. Encoded protein: CASWTSGTSYEQYF.

This chain links TRBV27 with TRBJ2-5, with D maybe TRBD2 (6 bases). Germline V gives CDR1 MNHEY, CDR2 SMNVEV (reference sequence). This CDR3 is 16 amino acids long. V was cut by 3 bases and J by 5 bases, with 19 bases left in between. DNA for the CDR3: TGTGCCAGCAGTTTTTCCCCGGGGCGGGGAAGGGAGACCCAGTACTTC. Its protein is CASSFSPGRGRETQYF.

The chain joins TRBV7-8 to TRBJ2-5; D remains unclear. The CDR3 is 12 amino acids. The V gene lost 2 bases and the J gene lost 5 bases, with 6 bases spanning the gap. CDR1 and CDR2 (germline): SGHVS, FQNEAQ. CDR3: CASSLSRETQYF. CDR3 DNA: TGTGCCAGCAGCTTATCGAGGGAGACCCAGTACTTC.

The J gene is TRBJ2-1, the V gene TRBV28; 9 nucleotides match TRBD2. Germline CDR1 MDHEN, CDR2 SYDVKM. This CDR3 has 12 amino acids. Trimming removed 5 bases from V and 15 bases from J; junction bases left unmatched: 8. DNA for the CDR3: TGTGCCAGCAGTCTCCTAGCGGGACGTCCGTTCTTC. Translating it yields CASSLLAGRPFF.

V is TRBV18 and J is TRBJ1-5, with TRBD1 matching 8 bases. The CDR3 contains 17 residues. J was trimmed by 9 bases and V by 0 bases; bases with no gene match: 13. Germline values: CDR1 KGHSH, CDR2 LQKENI. CDR3 in amino acids: CASSPPRVPGGFGPQHF. Here the CDR3 DNA reads TGTGCCAGCTCACCACCCCGCGTGCCAGGGGGCTTTGGGCCCCAGCATTTT.

The V and J genes are TRBV5-1 and TRBJ2-2; D gene unclear. The V end lost 4 bases, the J end lost 4 bases, and 14 bases lay between the germline ends. The CDR3 is 15 residues long. The germline CDR1 and CDR2 sequences are SGHRS and YFSETQ. The CDR3 DNA reads as TGCGCCAGCAGCCCTGAAACCGCGAGCACCGGGGAGCTGTTTTTT. Translated: CASSPETASTGELFF.

This chain connects TRBV7-2 to TRBJ1-3; D unresolved. Deletions cut 1 base from V and 3 bases from J, with 7 bases between. The CDR3 is made up of 14 amino acids. Germline V lookup: CDR1 SGHTA, CDR2 FQGNSA. CDR3 amino acids: CASSLGGGGNTIYF. In DNA, the CDR3 is TGTGCCAGCAGCTTAGGGGGAGGTGGAAACACCATATATTTT.

The genes are TRBV3-1 (or the pseudogene TRBV3-2) and TRBJ1-5; D perhaps matches TRBD1 (6 bases). V was clipped by 6 bases and J by 0 bases, with 9 bases between them. Germline V gene data show CDR1 as LGHDT and CDR2 as YNNKEL (reference sequence). This CDR3 has 14 amino acids. The CDR3 DNA is TGTGCCAGCAGTCGGACAGCTAGCAATCAGCCCCAGCATTTT. It encodes CASSRTASNQPQHF.

V and J are TRBV29-1 and TRBJ1-2; 7 nucleotides agree with TRBD1. Trimming took 4 bases from V and 6 from J; bases not matched to a gene: 11. In germline, CDR1 is SQVTM, CDR2 ANQGSEA. The CDR3 covers 14 residues. The CDR3 is CSVGGTVFLDGYTF. As DNA, the CDR3 is TGCAGCGTTGGGGGGACAGTGTTTTTGGATGGCTACACCTTC.

J is TRBJ1-3 and V is TRBV7-2; D gene uncertain. Germline loops: CDR1 SGHTA, CDR2 FQGNSA. Trimming shortened V by 5 bases and J by 3 bases, and 14 bases separated the two germline ends. The CDR3 is 15 residues long. Here the CDR3 DNA reads TGTGCCAGCAGCCCCCAGCGGTCGGGTGGAAACACCATATATTTT. Its translation: CASSPQRSGGNTIYF.

The chain carries TRBV27 and TRBJ2-1; TRBD1 matches 12 bases. V lost 4 bases, J lost 8 bases, and 6 bases stayed unmatched. CDR3 length: 15 residues. CDR1 is MNHEY and CDR2 is SMNVEV in the germline V gene (reference sequence). CDR3 DNA: TGTGCCAGCAGTTCCGGGACAGGGGGCTTTTATGAGCAGTTCTTC. It encodes CASSSGTGGFYEQFF.